Listed below are T cell receptor beta chains from one sample, sequenced in a study of neoadjuvant anti-PD-1 for oral cavity cancer. Produced via immunoSEQ multiplex PCR; TCRdb's table is partial and in-frame only. The sample has approximately 15,000 clones; less than 80% are singletons. The material sequenced was PBMCs, taken before nivolumab (anti-PD-1) treatment. All receptors derive from a person aged 40-85 years with oral cavity squamous cell carcinoma. Each CDR3 is given with its conserved first and last residue. A D gene is named only where the DNA matches it firmly. Some rows have no size entry. The others give once, few or many, or a class for an expanded clone.

>TRBV4-2|TRBJ1-2|TRBD1|.
TGTGCCAGCAGCCAAGACGGGACAGCCAATTCCTATGGCTACACCTTC
CASSQDGTANSYGYTF
>TRBV15|TRBJ1-5|TRBD1|few
TGTGCCACCAGCAACAGGGGCGGCAATCAGCCCCAGCATTTT
CATSNRGGNQPQHF
>TRBV25-1|TRBJ2-7|TRBD1|.
TGTGCCAGCAGTGCAGGGGGGACAGGGGGATCCTACGAGCAGTACTTC
CASSAGGTGGSYEQYF
>TRBV11-2|TRBJ2-6|.|once
TGTGCCAGCAGCTTAGCGCCGGCTGCTGGGGCCAACGTCCTGACTTTC
CASSLAPAAGANVLTF
>TRBV2|TRBJ1-1|.|.
TGTGCCAGCAGTCCGGGGACGGGGAGAGCTGAAGCTTTCTTT
CASSPGTGRAEAFF
>TRBV27|TRBJ1-1|.|.
TGTGCCAGCAGTTTAAGAGGCGTGGGTGAAGCTTTCTTT
CASSLRGVGEAFF
>TRBV28|TRBJ2-5|.|.
TGTGCCAGCAGCCCGCAGGGACACCAACAAGAGACCCAGTACTTC
CASSPQGHQQETQYF
>TRBV5-1|TRBJ2-7|TRBD2|.
TGCGCCAGCAGCCCCGGGACTAGCGGGAGTGGAGGAAGGTCCTACGAGCAGTACTTC
CASSPGTSGSGGRSYEQYF
>TRBV19|TRBJ1-2|.|.
TGTGCCAGTAGTCCCCAAGGGGGGGACTATGGCTACACCTTC
CASSPQGGDYGYTF
>TRBV5-4|TRBJ2-2|.|.
TGTGCCAGCAGCTTGGTTGGCAGGACCGGGGAGCTGTTTTTT
CASSLVGRTGELFF
>TRBV10-3|TRBJ1-1|.|.
TGTGCCACCCTGGAACAGGTTGGAACTGAAGCTTTCTTT
CATLEQVGTEAFF
>TRBV5-4|TRBJ2-7|.|.
TGTGCCAGCAGCTTGAAAGGACTAAAGGAGGAGCAGTACTTC
CASSLKGLKEEQYF
>TRBV2|TRBJ2-1|.|.
TGTGCCAGCGCAGTCCGGGACGCCAATGAGCAGTTCTTC
CASAVRDANEQFF
>TRBV6-1|TRBJ1-2|.|.
TGTGCCAGCAGTGAAAGGAGACAGGTCCTCTATGGCTACACCTTC
CASSERRQVLYGYTF
>TRBV5-6|TRBJ2-4|.|.
TGTGCCAGCAGCCCTCGTGGTGGGGCCAAAAACATTCAGTACTTC
CASSPRGGAKNIQYF
>TRBV15|TRBJ2-1|TRBD2|once
TGTGCCACCAGCAGAGATAAAACGGGAGGGCGGGGTGAGCAGTTCTTC
CATSRDKTGGRGEQFF
>TRBV10-3|TRBJ2-5|TRBD1|once
TGTGCCATCCGTCGGGACAGGGGGCAGGAGACCCAGTACTTC
CAIRRDRGQETQYF
>TRBV6-1|TRBJ2-3|.|.
TGTGCCAGCAGTGACCTTACCACTAGCACAGATACGCAGTATTTT
CASSDLTTSTDTQYF
>TRBV6-5|TRBJ2-3|.|.
TGTGCCAGCAGTTACTCGGACAGCACAGATACGCAGTATTTT
CASSYSDSTDTQYF
>TRBV6-5|TRBJ1-4|.|.
TGTGCCAGCGCCAGTCCAAAGCTGGGTGAAAAACTGTTTTTT
CASASPKLGEKLFF
>TRBV9|TRBJ1-2|.|.
TGTGCCAGCAGCGTATTACCAGAGCACCGGACTCTTAACTATGGCTACACCTTC
CASSVLPEHRTLNYGYTF
>TRBV2|TRBJ1-2|.|few
TGTGCCAGCAGTGAAATACCGGGGGAACGCTATGGCTACACCTTC
CASSEIPGERYGYTF
>TRBV5-6|TRBJ1-1|.|.
TGTGCCAGCAGCCACCGGACTGAAGCTTTCTTT
CASSHRTEAFF
>TRBV30|TRBJ2-7|TRBD1|few
TGTGCCTGGAGTGGCGGGACAGGTTATTACGAGCAGTACTTC
CAWSGGTGYYEQYF
>TRBV29-1|TRBJ2-6|.|.
TGCAGCGTTGAAAGAATTTCTGGGGCCAACGTCCTGACTTTC
CSVERISGANVLTF
>TRBV30|TRBJ2-3|TRBD2|once
TGTGCCTGGAACCCTAGCGGGGGCACAGATACGCAGTATTTT
CAWNPSGGTDTQYF
>TRBV30|TRBJ1-1|TRBD1|.
TGTGCCTGGAGTGCCCGGGGGTCTGGACAGGGGCGAATGGGCACTGAAGCTTTCTTT
CAWSARGSGQGRMGTEAFF
>TRBV30|TRBJ2-7|.|.
TGTGCCTGGAGCCGATACATCTACGAGCAGTACTTC
CAWSRYIYEQYF
>TRBV10-2|TRBJ1-1|.|.
TGCGCCAGCAGTGAGAAAAGGGCGGCTGAAGCTTTCTTT
CASSEKRAAEAFF
>TRBV6-5|TRBJ2-5|.|.
TGTGCCAGCAGTTACTCGCGGGGTCACCAAGAGACCCAGTACTTC
CASSYSRGHQETQYF